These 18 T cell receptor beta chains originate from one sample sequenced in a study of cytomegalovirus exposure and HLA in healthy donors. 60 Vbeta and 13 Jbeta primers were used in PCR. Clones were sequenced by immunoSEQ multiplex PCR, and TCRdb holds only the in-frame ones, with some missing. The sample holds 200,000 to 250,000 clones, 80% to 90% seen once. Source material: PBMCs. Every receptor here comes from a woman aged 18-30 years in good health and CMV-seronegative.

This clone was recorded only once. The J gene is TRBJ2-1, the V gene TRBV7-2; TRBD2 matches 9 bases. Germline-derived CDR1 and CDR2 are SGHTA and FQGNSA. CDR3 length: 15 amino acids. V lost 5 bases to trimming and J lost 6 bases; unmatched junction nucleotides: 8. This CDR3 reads CASSPIAGAPNEQFF. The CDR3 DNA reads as TGTGCCAGCAGCCCGATAGCGGGGGCCCCCAATGAGCAGTTCTTC.

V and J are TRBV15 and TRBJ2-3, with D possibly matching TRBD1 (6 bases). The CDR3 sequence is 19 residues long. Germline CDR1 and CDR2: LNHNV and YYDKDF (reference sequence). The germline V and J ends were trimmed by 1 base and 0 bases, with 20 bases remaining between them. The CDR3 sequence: CATSRVPYRVYESTDTQYF. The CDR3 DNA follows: TGTGCCACCAGCAGAGTCCCTTACAGGGTGTATGAGAGCACAGATACGCAGTATTTT.

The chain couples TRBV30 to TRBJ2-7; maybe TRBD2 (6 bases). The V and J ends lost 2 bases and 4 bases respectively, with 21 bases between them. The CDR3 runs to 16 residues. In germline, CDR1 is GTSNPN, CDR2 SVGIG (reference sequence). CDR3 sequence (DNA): TGTGCCTGGAGTACAAGGGACTTCCTGGGGAAATACGAGCAGTACTTC. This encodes CAWSTRDFLGKYEQYF.

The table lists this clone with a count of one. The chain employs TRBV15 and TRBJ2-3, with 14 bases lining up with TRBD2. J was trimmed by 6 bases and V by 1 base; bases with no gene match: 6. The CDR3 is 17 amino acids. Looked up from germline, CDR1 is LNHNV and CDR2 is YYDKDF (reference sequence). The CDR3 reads CATSRGLAGGRVDTQYF. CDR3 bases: TGTGCCACCAGCAGAGGACTAGCGGGGGGGAGGGTGGATACGCAGTATTTT.

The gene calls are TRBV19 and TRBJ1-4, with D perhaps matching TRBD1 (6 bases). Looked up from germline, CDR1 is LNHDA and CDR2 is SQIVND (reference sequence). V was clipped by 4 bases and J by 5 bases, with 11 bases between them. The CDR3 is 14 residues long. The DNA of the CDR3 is TGTGCCAGTAGTAATCGGGGGGCAAATGAAAAACTGTTTTTT. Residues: CASSNRGANEKLFF.

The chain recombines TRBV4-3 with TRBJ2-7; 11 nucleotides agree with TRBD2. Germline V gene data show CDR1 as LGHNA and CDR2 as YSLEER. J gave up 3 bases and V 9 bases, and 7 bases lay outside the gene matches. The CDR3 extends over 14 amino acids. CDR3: CASARLAGFYEQYF. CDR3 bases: TGCGCCAGTGCTAGACTAGCGGGGTTCTACGAGCAGTACTTC.

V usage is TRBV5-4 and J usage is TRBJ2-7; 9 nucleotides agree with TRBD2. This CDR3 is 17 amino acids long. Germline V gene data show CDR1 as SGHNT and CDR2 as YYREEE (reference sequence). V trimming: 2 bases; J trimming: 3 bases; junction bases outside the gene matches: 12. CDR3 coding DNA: TGTGCCAGCAGCTTCGGTGTAGCGGGAGTGAGGGACTACGAGCAGTACTTC. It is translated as CASSFGVAGVRDYEQYF.

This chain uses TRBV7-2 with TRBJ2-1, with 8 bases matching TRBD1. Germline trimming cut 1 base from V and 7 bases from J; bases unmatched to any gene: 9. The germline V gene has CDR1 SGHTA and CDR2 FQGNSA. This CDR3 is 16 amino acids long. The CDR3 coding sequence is TGTGCCAGCAGCTTAGGTAATTACAGGGGGAGAAATGAGCAGTTCTTC. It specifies CASSLGNYRGRNEQFF.

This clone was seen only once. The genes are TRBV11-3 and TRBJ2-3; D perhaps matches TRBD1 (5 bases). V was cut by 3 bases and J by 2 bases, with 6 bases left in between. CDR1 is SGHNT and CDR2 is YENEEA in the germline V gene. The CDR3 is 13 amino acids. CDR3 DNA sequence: TGTGCCAGCAGCTTGGGGCCCACAGATACGCAGTATTTT. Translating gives CASSLGPTDTQYF.

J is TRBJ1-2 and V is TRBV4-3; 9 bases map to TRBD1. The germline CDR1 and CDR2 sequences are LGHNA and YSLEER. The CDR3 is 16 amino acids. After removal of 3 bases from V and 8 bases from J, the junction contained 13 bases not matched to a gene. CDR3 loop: CASSHHRGRGDLGYTF. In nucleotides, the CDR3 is TGCGCCAGCAGCCATCACAGGGGGCGCGGCGACCTCGGCTACACCTTC.

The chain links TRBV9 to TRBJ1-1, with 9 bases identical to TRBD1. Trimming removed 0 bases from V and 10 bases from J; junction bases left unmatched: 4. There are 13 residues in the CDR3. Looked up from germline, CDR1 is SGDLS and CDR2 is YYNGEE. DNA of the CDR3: TGTGCCAGCAGCGTAGGTTTACAGGGGGCAGCTTTCTTT. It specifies CASSVGLQGAAFF.

CDR3 in amino acids: CASSLGWSGRVYEQFF. The CDR3 DNA sequence: TGTGCCAGCAGTTTGGGATGGAGCGGGAGAGTTTATGAGCAGTTCTTC. This rearrangement joins TRBV27 to TRBJ2-1, with 8 bases identical to TRBD2. This CDR3 region has 16 residues. Per the germline V gene, CDR1 is MNHEY and CDR2 is SMNVEV (reference sequence). V lost 3 bases, J lost 8 bases, and 12 bases stayed unmatched.

The CDR3 spells CASRSIQGNQPQHF. CDR3 nucleotides: TGTGCCAGCAGATCCATTCAGGGGAATCAGCCCCAGCATTTT. The chain combines TRBV11-2 with TRBJ1-5; a possible D gene is TRBD1 (6 bases). Germline CDR1 and CDR2: SGHAT and FQNNGV. The CDR3 consists of 14 residues. The V and J ends lost 6 bases and 4 bases respectively, with 13 bases between them.

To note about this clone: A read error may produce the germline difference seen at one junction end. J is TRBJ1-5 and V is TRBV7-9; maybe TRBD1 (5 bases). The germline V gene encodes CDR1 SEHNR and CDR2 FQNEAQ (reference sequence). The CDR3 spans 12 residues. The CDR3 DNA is TGTTCCAGCAGCTCCGGGGGTCGTCCCCAGCATTTT. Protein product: CSSSSGGRPQHF.

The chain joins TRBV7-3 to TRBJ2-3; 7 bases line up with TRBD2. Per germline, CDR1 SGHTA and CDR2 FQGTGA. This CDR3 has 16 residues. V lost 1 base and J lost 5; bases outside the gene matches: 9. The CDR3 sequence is CASSLMGRGSGDTQYF. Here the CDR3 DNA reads TGTGCCAGCAGCTTAATGGGTCGCGGGAGTGGAGATACGCAGTATTTT.

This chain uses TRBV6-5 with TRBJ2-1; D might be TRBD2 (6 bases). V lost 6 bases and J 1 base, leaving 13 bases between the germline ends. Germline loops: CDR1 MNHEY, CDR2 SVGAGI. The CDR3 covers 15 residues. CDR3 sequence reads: CASSLRGWSYNEQFF. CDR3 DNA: TGTGCCAGCAGCCTTCGGGGGTGGTCCTACAATGAGCAGTTCTTC.

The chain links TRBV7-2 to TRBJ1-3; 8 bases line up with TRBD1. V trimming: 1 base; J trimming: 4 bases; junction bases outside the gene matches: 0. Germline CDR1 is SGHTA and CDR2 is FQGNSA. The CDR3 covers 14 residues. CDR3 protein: CASSLGDRGNTIYF. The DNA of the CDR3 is TGTGCCAGCAGCTTAGGGGACAGGGGAAACACCATATATTTT.

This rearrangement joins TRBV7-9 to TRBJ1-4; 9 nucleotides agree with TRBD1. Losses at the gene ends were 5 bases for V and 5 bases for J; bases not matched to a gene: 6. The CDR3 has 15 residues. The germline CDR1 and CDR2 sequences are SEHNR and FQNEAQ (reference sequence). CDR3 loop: CASSTRQGVNEKLFF. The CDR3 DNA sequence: TGTGCCAGCAGCACGAGACAGGGGGTCAATGAAAAACTGTTTTTT.